This T cell receptor beta chain was found in a study of blood T cell repertoires in COVID-19 (dated by TCRdb to the early 2020s). With regard to the full study: The collaborator samples originated in the United States, Italy and Spain and spanned the acute and convalescent phases of COVID-19. The material from the prospective study consisted of cDNA or gDNA derived from T cells, B-cell-depleted T cells, or PBMCs. The dataset comprised deeply sampled blood TCRbeta repertoires from subjects exposed to, actively infected with, or recovered from COVID-19. The repertoires were made available in a free public database intended to serve as a resource for research on the immune response to SARS-CoV-2. The samples were drawn from the first 160 participants of the ongoing ImmuneRACE study and from 1,254 subjects provided by 6 global collaborators. The sample metadata nearly always contained a de-identified subject ID, COVID-19 status, age in years and sex. Where available, HLA class I and class II types were taken from metadata supplied by the sample provider and were not determined by assay-based typing. What the research found in general, with its limitations: The quantity of clinical and demographic metadata differed by source and by participant and was supplied without curation.

Of note for this clone: Its binding antigen is unknown. Base-call qualities are not available, and no considerably larger clone is one nucleotide away.

TCRbeta CDR3 regions were amplified from genomic DNA using the immunoSEQ Assay, a bias-controlled multiplex PCR. The authors' analysis ran thus. The number of nucleated cells in each sample was estimated by amplification of reference gene primers within the assay. Sequence reads were collapsed and filtered to measure the absolute abundance of every unique TCRbeta CDR3 rearrangement. For each sample, productive Simpson clonality was calculated by taking the square root of Simpson's diversity index across productive rearrangements. TCRdb carries this immuneACCESS record with in-frame sequences only. Its versions omit some clonotypes, under half of them owing to an unresolved V gene in the studies checked, with the rest unexplained. D and trimming were read from the DNA, whereas the V and J calls and clone size are those reported in that table. The sample table contains approximately 160,000 clones; only one count was recorded for roughly 84% of them. Together, the top ten hold less than 3% of the sample.

The collaborating institutions used their own protocols to collect whole blood in K2EDTA tubes. For TCRbeta analysis, collaborators shipped samples as frozen whole blood, isolated PBMCs, or DNA extracted from either of those sample types. The CDR3 goes from the cysteine to the phenylalanine over 16 residues. The only DNA kept is the CDR3, 48 bases in frame from the first base. From a lookup of the germline V gene (reference sequence), CDR1 and CDR2 are MNHNY and SVGAGI. V ends up 10 bases short and J 1 base short, with an unmatched junction base count of 15. The sequence was obtained from a woman between 55 and 75 years old with acute or convalescent COVID-19. The sequence joins TRBV6-6 to TRBJ1-1; 7 junctional bases match TRBD1. The source material was peripheral blood. The nucleotide sequence reads TGTGCCACTCGACAGGGCCTCAGTTTGAGGAACACTGAAGCTTTCTTT. Protein translation: CATRQGLSLRNTEAFF.